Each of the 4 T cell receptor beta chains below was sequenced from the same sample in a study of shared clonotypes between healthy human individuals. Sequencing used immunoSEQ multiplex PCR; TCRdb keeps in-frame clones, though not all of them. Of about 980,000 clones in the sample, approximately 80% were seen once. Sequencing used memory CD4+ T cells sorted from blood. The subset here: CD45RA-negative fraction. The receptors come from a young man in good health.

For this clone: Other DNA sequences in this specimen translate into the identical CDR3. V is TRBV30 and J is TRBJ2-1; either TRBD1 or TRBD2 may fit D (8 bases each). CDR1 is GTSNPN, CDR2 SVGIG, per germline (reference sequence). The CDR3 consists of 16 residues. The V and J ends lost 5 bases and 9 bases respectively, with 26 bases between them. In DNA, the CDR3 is TGTGCCTGGGACAGGGGACTAGTAGGGACTGGGGGTGAGCAGTTCTTC. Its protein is CAWDRGLVGTGGEQFF.

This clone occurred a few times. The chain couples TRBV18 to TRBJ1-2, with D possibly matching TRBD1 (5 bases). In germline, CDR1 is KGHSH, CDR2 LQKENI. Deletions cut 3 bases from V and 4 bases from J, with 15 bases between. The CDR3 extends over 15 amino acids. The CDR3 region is CASSPQGAGSYGYTF. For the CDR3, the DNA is TGTGCCAGCTCACCCCAGGGTGCCGGTAGCTATGGCTACACCTTC.

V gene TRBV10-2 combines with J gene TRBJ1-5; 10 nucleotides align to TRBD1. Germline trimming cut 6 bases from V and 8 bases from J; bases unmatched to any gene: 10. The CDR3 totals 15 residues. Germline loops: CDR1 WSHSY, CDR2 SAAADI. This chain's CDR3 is CASRAGTGDYEPQHF. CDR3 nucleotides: TGCGCCAGCAGGGCCGGGACAGGGGATTATGAGCCCCAGCATTTT.

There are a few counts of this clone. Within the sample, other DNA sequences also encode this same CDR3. CDR3 nucleotides: TGTGCCAGCTCACCTCCCTCTGGAAACACCATATATTTT. This sequence encodes CASSPPSGNTIYF. The chain combines TRBV18 with TRBJ1-3, with D hard to call. This CDR3 has 13 amino acids. In germline, CDR1 is KGHSH, CDR2 LQKENI. Trimming shortened V by 3 bases and J by 0 bases, and 3 bases separated the two germline ends.